The 24 T cell receptor beta chains below were found in one sample sequenced in a study of blood T cell repertoires in COVID-19. Profiling relied on immunoSEQ multiplex PCR, and the TCRdb table lists in-frame clones only, not all of them. The sample records around 220,000 clones, 80% to 95% being singletons. Sample: PBMCs or T cells enriched from blood (not recorded which). The receptors originated from a woman under 30 who had recovered from COVID-19.

Written as DNA, the CDR3 is TGTGCCACCAGAAAAGGGGTCAATCAGCCCCAGCATTTT. This codes for CATRKGVNQPQHF. The chain is built from TRBV15 and TRBJ1-5, with D possibly being TRBD1 (5 bases). Germline lookup yields CDR1 LNHNV and CDR2 YYDKDF (reference sequence). Trimming cost V 6 bases and J 3 bases, with 9 bases left between them. The CDR3 sequence is 13 residues long.

The gene calls are TRBV5-1 and TRBJ1-1; a weak D match, TRBD1 (6 bases). Germline V gives CDR1 SGHRS, CDR2 YFSETQ. The length of the CDR3 is 15 residues. Trimming shortened V by 3 bases and J by 5 bases, and 17 bases separated the two germline ends. CDR3 sequence reads: CASSSQGGGVTEAFF. The CDR3 bases are TGCGCCAGCAGCTCACAGGGAGGGGGAGTGACTGAAGCTTTCTTT. Together with reference TRBV5-1 and TRBJ1-1, the CDR3 gives the full variable domain: KAGVTQTPRYLIKTRGQQVTLSCSPISGHRSVSWYQQTPGQGLQFLFEYFSETQRNKGNFPGRFSGRQFSNSRSEMNVSTLELGDSALYLCASSSQGGGVTEAFFGQGTRLTVV.

The chain links TRBV11-3 to TRBJ1-1, with a tentative D call TRBD1 (5 bases). Germline V gene data show CDR1 as SGHNT and CDR2 as YENEEA. The CDR3 runs 15 residues. The ends were cut back, 0 bases at V and 5 bases at J, with 13 bases in the middle. The CDR3 nucleotides are TGTGCCAGCAGCTTAGATGGCAGGGCGCAGACTGAAGCTTTCTTT. It encodes CASSLDGRAQTEAFF.

The rearrangement joins TRBV15 to TRBJ2-1, with TRBD2 as a possible D gene (6 bases). The CDR3 consists of 15 residues. The germline V and J ends were trimmed by 1 base and 2 bases, with 9 bases remaining between them. Germline assignment: CDR1 LNHNV and CDR2 YYDKDF (reference sequence). CDR3 nucleotide sequence: TGTGCCACCAGCAGAGCGGGACTCACCTACAATGAGCAGTTCTTC. Translated: CATSRAGLTYNEQFF. Based on the CDR3 plus reference TRBV15 and TRBJ2-1, the full variable domain is DAMVIQNPRYQVTQFGKPVTLSCSQTLNHNVMYWYQQKSSQAPKLLFHYYDKDFNNEADTPDNFQSRRPNTSFCFLDIRSPGLGDTAMYLCATSRAGLTYNEQFFGPGTRLTVL.

The chain has TRBV5-5 and TRBJ1-6, with 7 bases lining up with TRBD1. This CDR3 contains 14 residues. After removal of 0 bases from V and 7 bases from J, the junction contained 1 base not matched to a gene. Germline V gene sequence: CDR1 SGHKS, CDR2 YYEKEE (reference sequence). The CDR3 here is CASSLDRGNSPLHF. The CDR3, as DNA: TGTGCCAGCAGCTTGGACAGGGGCAATTCACCCCTCCACTTT.

This clone appeared a single time. The V gene is TRBV11-2, the J gene TRBJ1-1, with D uncertain. The germline V gene has CDR1 SGHAT and CDR2 FQNNGV. The ends were cut back, 6 bases at V and 1 base at J, with 12 bases in the middle. The CDR3 has 14 residues. DNA for the CDR3: TGTGCCAGCAGATGGGCAGGCAGGAACACTGAAGCTTTCTTT. This encodes CASRWAGRNTEAFF.

V usage is TRBV12-3 or TRBV12-4 and J usage is TRBJ1-3; D remains unclear. The ends were cut back, 7 bases at V and 0 bases at J, with 7 bases in the middle. The CDR3 is 13 amino acids. Here the CDR3 reads CASTGVSGNTIYF. As DNA, the CDR3 is TGTGCCAGCACGGGTGTCTCTGGAAACACCATATATTTT.

This sequence joins TRBV4-3 and TRBJ1-2; D gene uncertain. The germline V gene has CDR1 LGHNA and CDR2 YSLEER. V dropped 0 bases and J dropped 4 bases, with 18 bases sitting between them. This CDR3 contains 17 residues. CDR3 coding DNA: TGCGCCAGCAGCCAAGATCGCCCCCCCGGCGGATTCTATGGCTACACCTTC. Translating gives CASSQDRPPGGFYGYTF.

V gene TRBV12-5 combines with J gene TRBJ2-1; TRBD2 aligns across 10 bases. Germline lookup yields CDR1 LGHNT and CDR2 FRNRAP. V was pared by 2 bases and J by 7 bases, with 11 bases of the junction left unmatched. CDR3 length: 17 residues. CDR3 in amino acids: CASGLRYLAGETNEQFF. The CDR3 coding sequence is TGTGCTAGTGGTTTGCGGTATCTAGCGGGAGAAACTAATGAGCAGTTCTTC.

This clone occurred a few times. The chain employs TRBV3-1 (or the pseudogene TRBV3-2) and TRBJ2-7, with TRBD2 identical over 8 bases. Germline V gives CDR1 LGHDT, CDR2 YNNKEL (reference sequence). J gave up 9 bases and V 4 bases, and 14 bases lay outside the gene matches. The CDR3 loop spans 15 amino acids. In DNA form, the CDR3 reads TGTGCCAGCAGCCTCAGCGGGAGCCGTTTTTTTTTGCAGTACTTC. Protein: CASSLSGSRFFLQYF.

The rearrangement joins TRBV5-1 to TRBJ2-1, with D possibly TRBD1 on 5 matching bases. Trimming took 5 bases from V and 2 from J, leaving 17 bases between them. Germline V gene lookup returns CDR1 SGHRS and CDR2 YFSETQ. CDR3 size: 16 residues. Here the CDR3 DNA reads TGCGCCAGCAGTCGTGGACAATCACCAGCCTACAATGAGCAGTTCTTC. Translating it yields CASSRGQSPAYNEQFF.

This chain connects TRBV28 to TRBJ1-2; 10 bases match TRBD1. The V gene's germline CDR1 is MDHEN and CDR2 SYDVKM. The CDR3 has 15 residues. V shed 3 bases, J shed 6 bases, and the junction held 7 bases outside the gene matches. The CDR3 DNA reads as TGTGCCAGCAGTTTTTGGACAGGGGGGCTGGATGGCTACACCTTC. Translating it yields CASSFWTGGLDGYTF.

The J gene is TRBJ1-1, the V gene TRBV10-1; no clear D gene. The V end was cut by 2 bases, the J end by 2 bases, with 9 bases between. Germline V gene sequence: CDR1 WNHNN, CDR2 SYGVQD (reference sequence). The CDR3 has 14 amino acids. The CDR3, as DNA: TGCGCCAGCAGTGAGGGCGGTCAAAACACTGAAGCTTTCTTT. Protein product: CASSEGGQNTEAFF.

The count of this clone is one. V is TRBV24-1 and J is TRBJ2-3; 8 nucleotides agree with TRBD2. V gave up 4 bases and J gave up 0 bases; unmatched junction bases: 20. The CDR3 length is 21 residues. Germline values: CDR1 KGHDR, CDR2 SFDVKD. The CDR3 DNA follows: TGTGCCACCAGTGAACCCGACAGTCCCATACGGCGGGGGGAAAGCACAGATACGCAGTATTTT. Protein: CATSEPDSPIRRGESTDTQYF.

This clone was picked up one time. V usage is TRBV5-1 and J usage is TRBJ2-1; 10 positions agree with TRBD2. This CDR3 spans 15 amino acids. Germline V gene lookup returns CDR1 SGHRS and CDR2 YFSETQ. The J segment lost 3 bases and the V segment lost 4 bases, leaving 4 bases of the junction unmatched. The CDR3: CASSPVAGGYNEQFF. The CDR3 DNA reads TGCGCCAGCAGCCCAGTAGCGGGGGGCTACAATGAGCAGTTCTTC.

J is TRBJ2-7 and V is TRBV27; 8 positions match TRBD1. Trimming removed 6 bases from V and 4 bases from J; junction bases left unmatched: 5. Germline CDR1 MNHEY, CDR2 SMNVEV (reference sequence). The CDR3 loop spans 13 amino acids. CDR3 DNA sequence: TGTGCCAGCAGCTGGACAGGGAGTTACGAGCAGTACTTC. It specifies CASSWTGSYEQYF.

The chain couples TRBV5-4 to TRBJ1-6, with D possibly being TRBD1 (6 bases). Between the trimmed V and J ends, which lost 4 bases and 6 bases, there was a span of 11 bases. Germline loops: CDR1 SGHNT, CDR2 YYREEE (reference sequence). The length of the CDR3 is 14 residues. The CDR3 spells CASSMPRGNSPLHF. DNA of the CDR3: TGTGCCAGCAGCATGCCCAGGGGTAATTCACCCCTCCACTTT.

V gene TRBV28 combines with J gene TRBJ2-7; D not resolved. The CDR3 consists of 12 residues. The V and J ends lost 8 bases and 3 bases respectively, with 11 bases between them. Germline assignment: CDR1 MDHEN and CDR2 SYDVKM. CDR3 DNA: TGTGCCAGCTCAATCCCAGGCTACGAGCAGTACTTC. Residues: CASSIPGYEQYF.

The rearrangement uses TRBV5-6 and TRBJ1-2; no clear D gene. The CDR3 totals 15 residues. Germline V lookup: CDR1 SGHDT, CDR2 YYEEEE. With 7 bases removed from V and 6 bases from J, the gap between germline ends came to 22 bases. The CDR3 coding sequence is TGTGCCAGCGCCCTTGGGTACAGTTGGGTTGATGGCTACACCTTC. Encoded protein: CASALGYSWVDGYTF.

The rearrangement uses TRBV19 and TRBJ2-1; TRBD1 aligns across 9 bases. CDR3 length equals 15 residues. Germline lookup yields CDR1 LNHDA and CDR2 SQIVND (reference sequence). V lost 3 bases, J lost 5 bases, and 5 bases stayed unmatched. Here the CDR3 reads CASSIGTGPHNEQFF. CDR3 sequence (DNA): TGTGCCAGTAGTATCGGGACAGGGCCCCACAATGAGCAGTTCTTC.

As concerns this clone: The germline gene is not matched at one end of the junction; a read error may be the cause. The chain couples TRBV7-7 to TRBJ2-7; 15 nucleotides match TRBD2. In germline, CDR1 is SSHAT, CDR2 FNYEAQ (reference sequence). This CDR3 has 15 amino acids. The CDR3 loop is CASSQGLAGGDEQYF. CDR3 sequence (DNA): TGTGCTAGCAGCCAGGGACTAGCGGGAGGCGACGAGCAGTACTTC.

The rearrangement uses TRBV10-1 and TRBJ2-1; D might be TRBD2 (6 bases). This CDR3 comprises 14 residues. Trimming shortened V by 5 bases and J by 6 bases, and 14 bases separated the two germline ends. The germline V gene has CDR1 WNHNN and CDR2 SYGVQD (reference sequence). DNA for the CDR3: TGCGCCAGCAGTCGGAGCTTGGGGGGCAATGAGCAGTTCTTC. Its translation: CASSRSLGGNEQFF.

This clone came up once. The chain combines TRBV5-1 with TRBJ1-4; D may be TRBD1 (5 bases). CDR3 length: 16 residues. V was clipped by 0 bases and J by 0 bases, with 9 bases between them. Germline-derived CDR1 and CDR2 are SGHRS and YFSETQ. The CDR3 nucleotides read TGCGCCAGCAGCTTGGAGGGGCAAGCAACTAATGAAAAACTGTTTTTT. Its translation: CASSLEGQATNEKLFF.

The gene calls are TRBV7-9 and TRBJ2-7, with TRBD1 as a possible D gene (5 bases). The CDR3 has 15 residues. Germline V gives CDR1 SEHNR, CDR2 FQNEAQ (reference sequence). V dropped 1 base and J dropped 2 bases, with 12 bases sitting between them. In nucleotides, the CDR3 is TGTGCCAGCAGCTTAGGGGGCCGAAAAACCTACGAGCAGTACTTC. Translated, it gives CASSLGGRKTYEQYF.